The sample holds a few counts of the clone carrying this T cell receptor beta chain. Its antigen remains unidentified. The data originate from a study of T cells in Graves' hyperthyroidism and ophthalmopathy. TCR beta CDR3 sequences were amplified from RNA transcripts. First-round RT-PCR targeting the TCR CDR3 was performed with the HTBI primer set. Via MiXCR, TCRdb re-called the multiplex PCR reads, giving one row per CDR3 protein. The sample shows hundreds of thousands of distinct CDR3 sequences, less than 45% of them seen only once. Pregnant or lactating patients were excluded, as were those with uncontrolled infection or other autoimmune disease. General study results and limits: The model made its ophthalmopathy prediction, and onset followed a median roughly 6.5 months later. Blood also held most thyroid clonotypes expanded beyond 0.001. A 13 V-J signature model discriminated ophthalmopathy versus stable hyperthyroidism.

The CDR3 is 18 residues long. V lost 4 bases to trimming and J lost 0 bases, with 16 bases between them. The V call is TRBV12-3 or TRBV12-4, the J call TRBJ1-6; tentatively, D is TRBD1 (5 bases). Sequencing was performed on peripheral blood or thyroid tissue (not recorded which). This receptor was obtained from an adult man with Graves' disease, either hyperthyroidism or ophthalmopathy (not recorded which). The CDR3 DNA follows: TGTGCCAGCAGTTCCCGGGGACGGCGGAGCTCCTATAATTCACCCCTCCACTTT. Protein sequence: CASSSRGRRSSYNSPLHF.